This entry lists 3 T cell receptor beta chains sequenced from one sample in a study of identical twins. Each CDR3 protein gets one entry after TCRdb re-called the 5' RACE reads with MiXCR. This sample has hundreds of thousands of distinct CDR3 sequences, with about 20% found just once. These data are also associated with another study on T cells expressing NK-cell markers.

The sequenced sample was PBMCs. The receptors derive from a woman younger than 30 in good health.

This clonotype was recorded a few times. This CDR3 is CASSLRSGKTYNEQFF. Here the CDR3 DNA reads TGTGCCAGCAGCCTAAGAAGCGGGAAAACCTACAATGAGCAGTTCTTC. V and J are TRBV7-2 and TRBJ2-1, with 7 positions matching TRBD2. The J segment lost 2 bases and the V segment lost 5 bases, leaving 9 bases of the junction unmatched. The CDR3 contains 16 residues. Germline CDR1 SGHTA, CDR2 FQGNSA.

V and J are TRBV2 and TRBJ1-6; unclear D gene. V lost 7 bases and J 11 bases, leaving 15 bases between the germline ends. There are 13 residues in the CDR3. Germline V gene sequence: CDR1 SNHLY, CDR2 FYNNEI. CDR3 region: CASTWTASTPLHF. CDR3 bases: TGTGCCAGCACCTGGACCGCCTCTACACCCCTCCACTTT.

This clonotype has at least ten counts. CDR3 sequence reads: CASSYRRVGGPYNSPLHF. DNA of the CDR3: TGTGCCAGCAGCTATCGACGGGTCGGGGGGCCCTATAATTCACCCCTCCACTTT. The rearrangement uses TRBV5-6 and TRBJ1-6; D perhaps matches TRBD1 (6 bases). Trimming shortened V by 3 bases and J by 2 bases, and 18 bases separated the two germline ends. The CDR3 loop spans 18 amino acids. Germline V CDR1 and CDR2: SGHDT, YYEEEE.